This TCR beta chain originates from a study of blood T cell repertoires in COVID-19. Participant-reported clinical history was the basis for cohort assignment. CDR1 and CDR2 from the germline V gene are MGHDK and SYGVNS. The CDR3 totals 13 residues. Trimming left V 8 bases short and J 5 bases short, with 15 bases between. Sequencing was performed with immunoSEQ multiplex PCR; in TCRdb, only in-frame clones are kept and a portion is missing. This table has fewer than 300,000 clones, approximately 90% appearing once. Sample: PBMCs or T cells enriched from blood (not recorded which). The TCR comes from a woman younger than 45 who had recovered from COVID-19. V usage is TRBV25-1 and J usage is TRBJ1-1; a possible D gene is TRBD1 (6 bases). The CDR3 is CASHYREGTEAFF. The CDR3 DNA follows: TGTGCCAGCCACTACAGGGAAGGGACTGAAGCTTTCTTT.